A single TCR beta chain is shown here with its context. The record originates from a study of regulatory T cells in long-lasting Graves disease. Germline CDR1 reads MNHEY; CDR2 reads SVGAGI. Trimming left V 2 bases short and J 6 bases short, with 10 bases between. This CDR3 spans 13 amino acids. Construction of TCR beta libraries relied on iRepertoire HTBI primers and on Arm-PCR targeting CDR3 regions. Using its own MiXCR run on the multiplex PCR reads, TCRdb lists one record per CDR3 protein. The sample shows 350,000 to 500,000 distinct CDR3 sequences, less than 20% of them seen only once. Noted time point: newly diagnosed GD, antithyroid drugs for less than 3 months. RNA extracted from PBMCs served as the sequencing template. These data also featured in a second study, about T cells in Graves' hyperthyroidism and ophthalmopathy.

The rearrangement links TRBV6-5 to TRBJ1-2; the D is unclear. The starting material was peripheral blood mononuclear cells (PBMCs), obtained at new diagnosis, from a patient treated with antithyroid drugs. The TCR comes from a young woman with Graves disease. The CDR3 sequence: CASSYTGVDGYTF. DNA of the CDR3: TGTGCCAGCAGTTACACCGGGGTCGATGGCTACACCTTC.